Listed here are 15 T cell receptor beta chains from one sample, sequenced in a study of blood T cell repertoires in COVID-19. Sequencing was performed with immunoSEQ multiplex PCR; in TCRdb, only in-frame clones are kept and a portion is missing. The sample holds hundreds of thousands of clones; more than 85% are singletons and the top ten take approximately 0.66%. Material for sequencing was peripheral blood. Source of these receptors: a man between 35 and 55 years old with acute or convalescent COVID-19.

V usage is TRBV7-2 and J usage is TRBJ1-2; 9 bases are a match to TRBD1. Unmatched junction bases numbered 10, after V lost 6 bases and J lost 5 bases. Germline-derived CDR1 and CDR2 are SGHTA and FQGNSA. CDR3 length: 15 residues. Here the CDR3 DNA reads TGTGCCAGCAGAGCATCAAACAGGGGGCCTTATGGCTACACCTTC. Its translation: CASRASNRGPYGYTF.

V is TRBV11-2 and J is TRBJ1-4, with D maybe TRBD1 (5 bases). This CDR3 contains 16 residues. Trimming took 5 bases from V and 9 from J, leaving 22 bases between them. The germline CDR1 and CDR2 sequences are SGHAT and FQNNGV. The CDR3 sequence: CASSDIPGLANQKLFF. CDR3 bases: TGTGCCAGCAGCGATATTCCGGGACTGGCGAATCAAAAACTGTTTTTT.

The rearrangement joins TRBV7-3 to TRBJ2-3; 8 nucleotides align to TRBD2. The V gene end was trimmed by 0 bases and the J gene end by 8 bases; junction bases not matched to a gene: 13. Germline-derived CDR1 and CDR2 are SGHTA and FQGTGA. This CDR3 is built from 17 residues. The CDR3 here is CASSLTPDLAGPGTQYF. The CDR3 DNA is TGTGCCAGCAGCTTAACCCCTGACTTAGCGGGGCCCGGTACGCAGTATTTT. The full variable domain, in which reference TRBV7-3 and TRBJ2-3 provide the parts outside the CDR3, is GAGVSQTPSNKVTEKGKYVELRCDPISGHTALYWYRQSLGQGPEFLIYFQGTGAADDSGLPNDRFFAVRPEGSVSTLKIQRTERGDSAVYLCASSLTPDLAGPGTQYFGPGTRLTVL.

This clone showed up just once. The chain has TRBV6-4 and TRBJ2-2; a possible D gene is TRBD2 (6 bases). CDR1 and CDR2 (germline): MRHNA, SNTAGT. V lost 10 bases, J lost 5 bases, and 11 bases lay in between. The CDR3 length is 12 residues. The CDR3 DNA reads TGTGCCACCGAGGCGGGAACCGGGGAGCTGTTTTTT. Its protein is CATEAGTGELFF.

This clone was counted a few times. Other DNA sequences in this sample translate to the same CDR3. CDR3 sequence reads: CASSLEGQGNTEAFF. CDR3 nucleotides: TGCGCCAGCAGCTTGGAGGGGCAGGGGAACACTGAAGCTTTCTTT. The chain links TRBV5-1 to TRBJ1-1; D possibly corresponds to TRBD1 (5 bases). The CDR3 spans 15 residues. V gave up 0 bases and J gave up 1 base, with 10 bases separating them. Germline-derived CDR1 and CDR2 are SGHRS and YFSETQ.

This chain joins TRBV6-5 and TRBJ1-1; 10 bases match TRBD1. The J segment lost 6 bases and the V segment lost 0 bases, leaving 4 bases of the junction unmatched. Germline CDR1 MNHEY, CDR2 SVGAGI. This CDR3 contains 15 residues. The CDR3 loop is CASSYSRQGAAEAFF. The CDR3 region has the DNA TGTGCCAGCAGTTACTCGAGACAGGGGGCGGCTGAAGCTTTCTTT.

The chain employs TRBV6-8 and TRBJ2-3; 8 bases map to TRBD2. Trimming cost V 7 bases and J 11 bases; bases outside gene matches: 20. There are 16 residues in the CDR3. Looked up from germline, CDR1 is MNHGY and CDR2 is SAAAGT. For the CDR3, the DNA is TGTGCCAGCATCATTGGTCCGGGGGGGGTGGAGTTTGAGCAGTATTTT. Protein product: CASIIGPGGVEFEQYF.

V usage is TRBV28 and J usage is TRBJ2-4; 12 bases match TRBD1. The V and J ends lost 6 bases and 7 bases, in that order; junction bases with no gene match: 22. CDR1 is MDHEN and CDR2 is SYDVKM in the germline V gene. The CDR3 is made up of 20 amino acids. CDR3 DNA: TGTGCCAGCAGCACTGGTGTTCTCCGGGACAGGGGGCGGGAGGGGAACATTCAGTACTTC. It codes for CASSTGVLRDRGREGNIQYF.

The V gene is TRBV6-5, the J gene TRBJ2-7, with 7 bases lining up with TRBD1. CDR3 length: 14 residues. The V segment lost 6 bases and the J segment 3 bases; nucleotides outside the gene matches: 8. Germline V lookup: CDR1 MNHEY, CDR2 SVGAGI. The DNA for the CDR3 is TGTGCCAGCAGCCACCGGGACAGCCTCTACGAGCAGTACTTC. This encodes CASSHRDSLYEQYF.

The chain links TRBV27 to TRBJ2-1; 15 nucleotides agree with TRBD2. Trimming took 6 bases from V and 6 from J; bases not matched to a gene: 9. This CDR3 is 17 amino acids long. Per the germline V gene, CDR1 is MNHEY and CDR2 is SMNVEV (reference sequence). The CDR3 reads CASRSGLAGGPLNEQFF. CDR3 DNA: TGTGCCAGCAGATCTGGACTAGCGGGAGGGCCGCTCAATGAGCAGTTCTTC.

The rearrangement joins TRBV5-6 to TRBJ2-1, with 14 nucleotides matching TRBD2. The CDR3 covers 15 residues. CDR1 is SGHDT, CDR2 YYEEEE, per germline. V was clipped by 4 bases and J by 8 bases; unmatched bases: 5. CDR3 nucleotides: TGTGCCAGCAGCAGGGGACTAGCGGGAGTTTATGAGCAGTTCTTC. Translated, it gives CASSRGLAGVYEQFF.

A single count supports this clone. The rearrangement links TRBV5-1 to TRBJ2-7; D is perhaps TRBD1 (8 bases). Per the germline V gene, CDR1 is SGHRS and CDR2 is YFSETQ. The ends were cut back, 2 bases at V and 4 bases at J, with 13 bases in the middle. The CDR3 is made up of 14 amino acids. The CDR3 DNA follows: TGCGCCAGCAGCTTCACAGGGGGAGGGTACGAGCAGTACTTC. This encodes CASSFTGGGYEQYF. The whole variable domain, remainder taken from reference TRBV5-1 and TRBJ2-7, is KAGVTQTPRYLIKTRGQQVTLSCSPISGHRSVSWYQQTPGQGLQFLFEYFSETQRNKGNFPGRFSGRQFSNSRSEMNVSTLELGDSALYLCASSFTGGGYEQYFGPGTRLTVT.

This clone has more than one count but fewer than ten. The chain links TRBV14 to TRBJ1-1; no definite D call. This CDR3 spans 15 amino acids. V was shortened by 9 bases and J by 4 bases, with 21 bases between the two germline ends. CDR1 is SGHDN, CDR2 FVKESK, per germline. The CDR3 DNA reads TGTGCCAGTACCCGGGGAGGTTGGCTGGTCACTGAAGCTTTCTTT. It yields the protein CASTRGGWLVTEAFF.

CDR3 residues: CATSRDRASTGELFF. The CDR3, as DNA: TGTGCCACCAGCAGGGACAGGGCGAGCACCGGGGAGCTGTTTTTT. The chain employs TRBV15 and TRBJ2-2; TRBD1 agrees at 8 bases. The CDR3 covers 15 residues. Germline V gives CDR1 LNHNV, CDR2 YYDKDF (reference sequence). The V segment lost 3 bases and the J segment 4 bases; nucleotides outside the gene matches: 4.

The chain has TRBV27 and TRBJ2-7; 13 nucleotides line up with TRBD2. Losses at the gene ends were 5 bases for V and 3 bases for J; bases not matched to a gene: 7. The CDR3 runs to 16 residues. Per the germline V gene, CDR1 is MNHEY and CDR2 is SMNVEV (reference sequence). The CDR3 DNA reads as TGTGCCAGCAGTAGGACTAGCGGGGGCCTTGACTACGAGCAGTACTTC. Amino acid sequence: CASSRTSGGLDYEQYF.